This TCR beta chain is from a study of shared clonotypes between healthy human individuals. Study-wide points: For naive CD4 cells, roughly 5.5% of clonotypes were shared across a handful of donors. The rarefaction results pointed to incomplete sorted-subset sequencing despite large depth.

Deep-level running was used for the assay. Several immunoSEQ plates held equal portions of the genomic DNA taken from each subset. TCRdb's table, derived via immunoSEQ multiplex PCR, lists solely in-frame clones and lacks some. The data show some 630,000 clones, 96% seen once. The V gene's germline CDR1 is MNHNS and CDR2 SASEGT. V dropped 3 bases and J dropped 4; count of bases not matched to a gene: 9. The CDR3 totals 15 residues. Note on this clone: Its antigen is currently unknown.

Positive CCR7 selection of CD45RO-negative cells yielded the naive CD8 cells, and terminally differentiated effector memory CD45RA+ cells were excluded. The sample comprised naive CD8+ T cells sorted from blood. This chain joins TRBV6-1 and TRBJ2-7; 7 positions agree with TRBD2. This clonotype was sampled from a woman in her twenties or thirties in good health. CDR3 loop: CASSEFGASGYEQYF. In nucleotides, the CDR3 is TGTGCCAGCAGTGAGTTCGGGGCTAGCGGATACGAGCAGTACTTC.